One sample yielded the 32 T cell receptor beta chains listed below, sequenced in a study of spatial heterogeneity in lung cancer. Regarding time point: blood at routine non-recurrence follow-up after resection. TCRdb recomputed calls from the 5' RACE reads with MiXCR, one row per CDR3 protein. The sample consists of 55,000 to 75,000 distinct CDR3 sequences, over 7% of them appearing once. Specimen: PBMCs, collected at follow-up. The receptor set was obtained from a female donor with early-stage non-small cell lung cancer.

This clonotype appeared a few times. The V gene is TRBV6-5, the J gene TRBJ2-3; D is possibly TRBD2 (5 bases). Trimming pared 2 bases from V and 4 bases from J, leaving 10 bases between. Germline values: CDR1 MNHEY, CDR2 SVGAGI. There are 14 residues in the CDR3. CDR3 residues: CASSYNGMSDTQYF. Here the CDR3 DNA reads TGTGCCAGCAGTTACAACGGGATGTCAGATACGCAGTATTTT.

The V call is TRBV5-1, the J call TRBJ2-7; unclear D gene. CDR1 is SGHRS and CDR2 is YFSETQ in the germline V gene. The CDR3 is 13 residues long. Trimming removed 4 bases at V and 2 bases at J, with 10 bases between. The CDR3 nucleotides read TGCGCCAGCAGCCCGGTCCATGCCTACGAGCAGTACTTC. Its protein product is CASSPVHAYEQYF.

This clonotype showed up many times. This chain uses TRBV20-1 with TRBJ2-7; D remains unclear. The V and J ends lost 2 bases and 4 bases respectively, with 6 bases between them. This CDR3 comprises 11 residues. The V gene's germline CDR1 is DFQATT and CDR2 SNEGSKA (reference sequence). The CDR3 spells CSARRQYEQYF. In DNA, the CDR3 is TGCAGTGCTAGACGTCAGTACGAGCAGTACTTC.

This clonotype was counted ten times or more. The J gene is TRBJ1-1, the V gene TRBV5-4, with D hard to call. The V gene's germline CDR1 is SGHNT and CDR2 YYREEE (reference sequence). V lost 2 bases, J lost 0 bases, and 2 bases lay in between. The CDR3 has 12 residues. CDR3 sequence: CASSFMNTEAFF. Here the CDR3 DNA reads TGTGCCAGCAGCTTTATGAACACTGAAGCTTTCTTT. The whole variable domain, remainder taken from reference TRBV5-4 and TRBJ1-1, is ETGVTQSPTHLIKTRGQQVTLRCSSQSGHNTVSWYQQALGQGPQFIFQYYREEENGRGNFPPRFSGLQFPNYSSELNVNALELDDSALYLCASSFMNTEAFFGQGTRLTVV.

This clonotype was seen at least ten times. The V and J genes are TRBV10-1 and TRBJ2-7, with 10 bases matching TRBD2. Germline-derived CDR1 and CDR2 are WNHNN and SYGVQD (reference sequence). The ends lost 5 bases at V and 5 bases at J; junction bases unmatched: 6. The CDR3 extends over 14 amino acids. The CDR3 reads CASSSSGSIHEQYF. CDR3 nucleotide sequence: TGCGCCAGCAGTTCTAGCGGGAGTATCCACGAGCAGTACTTC.

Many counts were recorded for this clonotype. For the CDR3, the DNA is TGTGCCAGCAGCCAACCCCACGTGTCGGGGGCGAGCTCCTACGAGCAGTACTTC. Translating gives CASSQPHVSGASSYEQYF. This chain connects TRBV3-1 to TRBJ2-7; possibly TRBD1 or TRBD2 for D (6 bases each). Trimming removed 2 bases from V and 0 bases from J, with 20 bases in between. Germline assignment: CDR1 LGHDT and CDR2 YNNKEL (reference sequence). The CDR3 runs 18 residues.

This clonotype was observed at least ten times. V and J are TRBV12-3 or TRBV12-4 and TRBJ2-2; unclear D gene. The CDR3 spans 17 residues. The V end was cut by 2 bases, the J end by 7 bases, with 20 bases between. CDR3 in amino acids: CASSLIFLQVHGGELFF. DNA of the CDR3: TGTGCCAGCAGTTTAATTTTCCTTCAGGTCCACGGCGGGGAGCTGTTTTTT.

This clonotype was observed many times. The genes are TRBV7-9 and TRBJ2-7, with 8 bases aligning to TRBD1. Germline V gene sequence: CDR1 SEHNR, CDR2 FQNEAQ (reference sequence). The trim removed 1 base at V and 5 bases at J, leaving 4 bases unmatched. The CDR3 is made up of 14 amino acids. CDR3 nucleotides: TGTGCCAGCAGCTTAGAGGACAGGGCCCACGAGCAGTACTTC. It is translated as CASSLEDRAHEQYF.

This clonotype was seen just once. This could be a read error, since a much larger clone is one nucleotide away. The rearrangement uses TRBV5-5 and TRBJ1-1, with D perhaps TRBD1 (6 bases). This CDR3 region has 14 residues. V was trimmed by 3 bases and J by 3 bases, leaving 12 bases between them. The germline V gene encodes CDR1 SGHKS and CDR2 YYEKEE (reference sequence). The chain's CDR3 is CASSSLDRDTEAFF. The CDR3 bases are TGTGCCAGCAGCTCATTGGACAGAGACACTGAAGCTTTCTTT.

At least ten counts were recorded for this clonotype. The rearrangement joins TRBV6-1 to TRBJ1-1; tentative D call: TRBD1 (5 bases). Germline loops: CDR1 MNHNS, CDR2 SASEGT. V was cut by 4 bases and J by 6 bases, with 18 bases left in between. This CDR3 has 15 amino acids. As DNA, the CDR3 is TGTGCCAGCAGTGCTCTACAGGAGGGTATCCCTGAAGCTTTCTTT. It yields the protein CASSALQEGIPEAFF.

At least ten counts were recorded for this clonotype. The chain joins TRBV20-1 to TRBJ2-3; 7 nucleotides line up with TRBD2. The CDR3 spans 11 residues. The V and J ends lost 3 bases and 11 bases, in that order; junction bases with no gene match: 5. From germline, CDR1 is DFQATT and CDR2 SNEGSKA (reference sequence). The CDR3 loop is CSASRRERQYF. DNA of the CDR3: TGCAGTGCTAGTAGGCGGGAGAGGCAGTATTTT.

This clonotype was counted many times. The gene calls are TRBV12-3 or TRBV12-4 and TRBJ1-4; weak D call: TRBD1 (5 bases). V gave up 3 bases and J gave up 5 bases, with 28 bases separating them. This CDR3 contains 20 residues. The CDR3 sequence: CASSLASPWSGARGNEKLFF. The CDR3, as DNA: TGTGCCAGCAGTTTGGCCAGTCCTTGGAGCGGGGCGAGAGGGAATGAAAAACTGTTTTTT.

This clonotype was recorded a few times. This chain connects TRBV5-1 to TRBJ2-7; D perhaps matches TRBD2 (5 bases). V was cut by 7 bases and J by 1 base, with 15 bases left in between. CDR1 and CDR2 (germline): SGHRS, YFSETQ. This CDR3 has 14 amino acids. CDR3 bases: TGCGCCAGCGCTCTCAGGACTGATTCCTACGAGCAGTACTTC. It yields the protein CASALRTDSYEQYF.

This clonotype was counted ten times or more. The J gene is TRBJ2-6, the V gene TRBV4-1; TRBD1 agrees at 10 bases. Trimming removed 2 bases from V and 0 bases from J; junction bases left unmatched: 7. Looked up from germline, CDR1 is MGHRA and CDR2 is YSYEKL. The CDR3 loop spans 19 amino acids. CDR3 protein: CASSQYTGTGDSGANVLTF. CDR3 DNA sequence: TGCGCCAGCAGCCAATACACCGGGACAGGGGACTCTGGGGCCAACGTCCTGACTTTC.

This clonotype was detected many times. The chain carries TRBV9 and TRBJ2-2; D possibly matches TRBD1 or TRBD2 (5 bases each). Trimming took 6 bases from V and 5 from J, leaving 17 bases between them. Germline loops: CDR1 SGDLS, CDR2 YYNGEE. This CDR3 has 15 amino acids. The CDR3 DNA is TGTGCCAGCACTAGAGGCCTAGCAGGGACCGGGGAGCTGTTTTTT. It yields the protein CASTRGLAGTGELFF.

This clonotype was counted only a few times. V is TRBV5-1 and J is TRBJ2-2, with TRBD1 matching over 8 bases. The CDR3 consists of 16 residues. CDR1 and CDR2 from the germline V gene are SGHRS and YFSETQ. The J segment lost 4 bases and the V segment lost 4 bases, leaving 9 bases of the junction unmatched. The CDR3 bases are TGCGCCAGCAGCCTGCCCTGGACAGGGCCCACCGGGGAGCTGTTTTTT. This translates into CASSLPWTGPTGELFF.

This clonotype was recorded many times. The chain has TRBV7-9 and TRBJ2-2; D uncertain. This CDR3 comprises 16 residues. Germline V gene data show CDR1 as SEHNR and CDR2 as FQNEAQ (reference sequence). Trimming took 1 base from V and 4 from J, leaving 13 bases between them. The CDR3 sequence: CASSLVGSRFTGELFF. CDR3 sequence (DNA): TGTGCCAGCAGCTTAGTCGGTAGTAGATTCACCGGGGAGCTGTTTTTT.

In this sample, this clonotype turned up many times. CDR3 loop: CASSFTGFQDTQYF. The CDR3 DNA follows: TGTGCCAGCAGCTTTACGGGGTTTCAAGATACGCAGTATTTT. The chain combines TRBV5-5 with TRBJ2-3; perhaps TRBD2 as D (5 bases). This CDR3 is 14 amino acids long. Germline loops: CDR1 SGHKS, CDR2 YYEKEE (reference sequence). V gave up 2 bases and J gave up 5 bases, with 12 bases separating them.

The CDR3 nucleotides read TGTGCCAGCTCCCAGCACACCTACGAGCAGTACTTC. Protein: CASSQHTYEQYF. The chain couples TRBV18 to TRBJ2-7; D ambiguous. The V and J ends lost 6 bases and 2 bases respectively, with 8 bases between them. The CDR3 is 12 residues long. Germline CDR1 is KGHSH and CDR2 is LQKENI. The variable domain in full, completed from reference TRBV18 and TRBJ2-7, reads NAGVMQNPRHLVRRRGQEARLRCSPMKGHSHVYWYRQLPEEGLKFMVYLQKENIIDESGMPKERFSAEFPKEGPSILRIQQVVRGDSAAYFCASSQHTYEQYFGPGTRLTVT.

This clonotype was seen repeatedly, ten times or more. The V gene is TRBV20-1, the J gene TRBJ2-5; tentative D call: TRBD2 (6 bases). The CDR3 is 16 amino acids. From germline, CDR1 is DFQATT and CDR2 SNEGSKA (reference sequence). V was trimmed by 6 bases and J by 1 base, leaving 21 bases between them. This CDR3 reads CSAITPGLGLQETQYF. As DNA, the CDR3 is TGCAGTGCCATTACTCCGGGACTGGGCCTCCAAGAGACCCAGTACTTC.

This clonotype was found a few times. Here the CDR3 reads CSARDRKGKGNTGELFF. The CDR3, as DNA: TGCAGTGCTAGAGATCGAAAGGGAAAAGGCAACACCGGGGAGCTGTTTTTT. V is TRBV20-1 and J is TRBJ2-2; D ambiguous. V lost 0 bases to trimming and J lost 2 bases, with 16 bases between them. The CDR3 length is 17 residues. The V gene's germline CDR1 is DFQATT and CDR2 SNEGSKA (reference sequence).

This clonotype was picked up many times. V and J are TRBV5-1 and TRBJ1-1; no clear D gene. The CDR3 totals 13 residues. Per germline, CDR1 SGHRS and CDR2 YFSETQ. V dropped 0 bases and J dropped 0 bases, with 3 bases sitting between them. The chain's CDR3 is CASSLGVNTEAFF. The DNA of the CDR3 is TGCGCCAGCAGCTTGGGGGTGAACACTGAAGCTTTCTTT. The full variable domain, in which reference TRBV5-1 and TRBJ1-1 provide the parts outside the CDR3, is KAGVTQTPRYLIKTRGQQVTLSCSPISGHRSVSWYQQTPGQGLQFLFEYFSETQRNKGNFPGRFSGRQFSNSRSEMNVSTLELGDSALYLCASSLGVNTEAFFGQGTRLTVV.

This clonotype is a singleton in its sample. The CDR3 reads CASSQETGWGLIGNTIYF. The CDR3 nucleotides read TGTGCCAGCAGCCAAGAAACAGGGTGGGGACTAATTGGAAACACCATATATTTT. The chain carries TRBV3-1 and TRBJ1-3; perhaps TRBD1 as D (6 bases). Germline CDR1 and CDR2: LGHDT and YNNKEL (reference sequence). The CDR3 sequence is 18 residues long. V was cut by 0 bases and J by 3 bases, with 18 bases left in between. The full variable domain, its missing parts supplied by reference TRBV3-1 and TRBJ1-3, is DTAVSQTPKYLVTQMGNDKSIKCEQNLGHDTMYWYKQDSKKFLKIMFSYNNKELIINETVPNRFSPKSPDKAHLNLHINSLELGDSAVYFCASSQETGWGLIGNTIYFGEGSWLTVV.

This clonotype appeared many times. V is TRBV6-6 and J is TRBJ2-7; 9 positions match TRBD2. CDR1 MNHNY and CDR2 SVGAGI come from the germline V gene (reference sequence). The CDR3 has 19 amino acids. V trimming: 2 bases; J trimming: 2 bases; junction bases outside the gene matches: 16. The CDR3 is CASSYGREGLGGSPYEQYF. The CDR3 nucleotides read TGTGCCAGCAGTTACGGGCGGGAGGGCCTTGGCGGGAGCCCCTACGAGCAGTACTTC.

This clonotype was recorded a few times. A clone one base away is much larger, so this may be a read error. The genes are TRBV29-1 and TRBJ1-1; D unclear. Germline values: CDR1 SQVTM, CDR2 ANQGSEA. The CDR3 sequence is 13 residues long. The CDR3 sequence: CGVTGHPNTEAFF. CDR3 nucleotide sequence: TGCGGCGTTACCGGGCATCCGAACACTGAAGCTTTCTTT.

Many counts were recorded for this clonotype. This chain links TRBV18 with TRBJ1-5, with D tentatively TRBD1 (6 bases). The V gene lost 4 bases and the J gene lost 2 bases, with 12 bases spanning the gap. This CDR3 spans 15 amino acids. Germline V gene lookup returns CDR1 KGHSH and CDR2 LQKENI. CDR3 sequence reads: CASSQYRDGNQPQHF. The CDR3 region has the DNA TGTGCCAGCTCACAATACAGGGACGGCAATCAGCCCCAGCATTTT. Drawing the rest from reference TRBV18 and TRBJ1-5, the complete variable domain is NAGVMQNPRHLVRRRGQEARLRCSPMKGHSHVYWYRQLPEEGLKFMVYLQKENIIDESGMPKERFSAEFPKEGPSILRIQQVVRGDSAAYFCASSQYRDGNQPQHFGDGTRLSIL.

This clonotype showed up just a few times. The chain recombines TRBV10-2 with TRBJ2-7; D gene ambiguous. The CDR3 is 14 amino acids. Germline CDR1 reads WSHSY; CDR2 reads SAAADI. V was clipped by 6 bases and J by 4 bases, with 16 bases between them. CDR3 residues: CASRTGPGAYEQYF. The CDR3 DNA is TGCGCCAGCAGGACCGGGCCGGGTGCGTACGAGCAGTACTTC.

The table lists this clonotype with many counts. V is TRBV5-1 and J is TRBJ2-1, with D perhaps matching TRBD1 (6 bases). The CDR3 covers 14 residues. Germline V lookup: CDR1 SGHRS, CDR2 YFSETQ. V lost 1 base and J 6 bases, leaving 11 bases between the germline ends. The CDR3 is CASSLMGAGNEQFF. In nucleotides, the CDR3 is TGCGCCAGCAGCTTGATGGGGGCCGGCAATGAGCAGTTCTTC.

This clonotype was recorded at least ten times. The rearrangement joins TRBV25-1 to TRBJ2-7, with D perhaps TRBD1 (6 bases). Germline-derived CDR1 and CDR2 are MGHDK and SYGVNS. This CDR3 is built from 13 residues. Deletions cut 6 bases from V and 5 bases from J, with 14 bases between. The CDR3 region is CASRPSGGDEQYF. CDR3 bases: TGTGCCAGCAGGCCATCTGGGGGCGACGAGCAGTACTTC.

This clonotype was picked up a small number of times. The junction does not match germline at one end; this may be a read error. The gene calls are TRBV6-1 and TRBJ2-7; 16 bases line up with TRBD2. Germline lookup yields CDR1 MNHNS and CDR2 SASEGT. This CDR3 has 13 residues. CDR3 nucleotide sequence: TGTGCCAGCAGTCCGGGACTAGCGGGAGGGTTACACTTC. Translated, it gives CASSPGLAGGLHF.

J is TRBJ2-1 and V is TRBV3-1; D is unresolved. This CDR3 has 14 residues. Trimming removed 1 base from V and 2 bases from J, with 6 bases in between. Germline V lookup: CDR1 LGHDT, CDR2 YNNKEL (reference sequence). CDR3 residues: CASSQANTYNEQFF. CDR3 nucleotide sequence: TGTGCCAGCAGCCAAGCTAACACCTACAATGAGCAGTTCTTC.

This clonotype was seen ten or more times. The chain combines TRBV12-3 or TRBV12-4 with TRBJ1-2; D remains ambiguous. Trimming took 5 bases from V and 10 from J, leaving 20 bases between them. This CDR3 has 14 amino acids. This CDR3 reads CASSDNWMRSYYTF. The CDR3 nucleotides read TGTGCCAGCAGTGACAATTGGATGCGGAGCTACTACACCTTC.